This TCR beta chain was sequenced in a study of cytomegalovirus exposure and HLA in healthy donors. Study observations and caveats: Common viral pathogens seemed, in a later analysis, to connect with several of the most significant clusters.

Researchers ran the PCR with 60 Vbeta and 13 Jbeta primers. Assay used: immunoSEQ multiplex PCR; TCRdb lists only in-frame clones, some missing. The sample records more than 200,000 clones, approximately 80% being singletons. Germline CDR1 is SGHTA and CDR2 is FQGNSA. V lost 0 bases, J lost 15 bases, and 15 bases lay in between. The CDR3 contains 13 residues. As to this clone: Its antigen is unknown.

The receptor comes from a girl aged 5-17 years in good health and CMV-seronegative. This chain links TRBV7-2 with TRBJ2-1; maybe TRBD2 (5 bases). Sequencing was carried out using PBMCs. CDR3 sequence: CASSLAPLAGMFF. The CDR3, as DNA: TGTGCCAGCAGCTTAGCTCCGCTAGCTGGAATGTTCTTC.